This record looks at one TCR beta chain sequence and its context. Its antigen remains unidentified. Regarding treatment: approximately nine-day PBMC culture with coronavirus spike peptide pools or control peptides (ViraFEST assay). ViraFEST used peptide pools to expand antigen-specific T cells and subsequently sequenced their TCRs. This sample is drawn from a study of vaccination and CD4 T cells after COVID-19. About the study: Convalescent patients gave post-COVID blood a median about 100 days post-diagnosis, range 35 to 161. Overlapping spike peptides from SARS-CoV-2, HCoV-NL63, HCoV-OC43 and HCoV-229E served to stimulate the cells.

Notes on the study in general: Convalescent patients displayed a median roughly 90% of reactive clones emerging only post-vaccination.

Unmatched junction bases numbered 2, after V lost 5 bases and J lost 3 bases. Per germline, CDR1 SGHAT and CDR2 FQNNGV. The CDR3 is 13 residues long. At the Johns Hopkins FTIC core, DNA taken from cultured CD4+ T cells was sequenced by way of the Oncomine TCR Beta short-read assay. One entry per CDR3 protein results from TCRdb running MiXCR on the PCR reads. The sample shows over 15,000 distinct CDR3 sequences, approximately 53% of them seen only once. The clonotype comes from a human donor who had recovered from COVID-19. The source material was CD4+ T cells from blood, cultured in vitro, sampled before SARS-CoV-2 vaccination. The rearrangement uses TRBV11-2 and TRBJ2-7; 9 positions agree with TRBD2. The CDR3 nucleotides read TGTGCCAGCAGCGTTAGCGGGAGCTACGAGCAGTACTTC. Encoded protein: CASSVSGSYEQYF. Drawing the rest from reference TRBV11-2 and TRBJ2-7, the complete variable domain is EAGVAQSPRYKIIEKRQSVAFWCNPISGHATLYWYQQILGQGPKLLIQFQNNGVVDDSQLPKDRFSAERLKGVDSTLKIQPAKLEDSAVYLCASSVSGSYEQYFGPGTRLTVT.